Sequencing of this T cell receptor beta chain was carried out in a study of blood T cell repertoires in COVID-19. Study at large: COVID-19 samples, acute and convalescent, were from the United States, Italy and Spain. Nucleic acid was either cDNA or gDNA, and it came from T cells, B-cell-depleted T cells, or PBMCs.

V was trimmed by 5 bases and J by 8 bases, leaving 18 bases between them. The CDR3 has 14 amino acids. CDR1 and CDR2 from the germline V gene are SEHNR and FQNEAQ (reference sequence). Generated by immunoSEQ multiplex PCR, the TCRdb table keeps only in-frame clones and is missing some. The table shows around 38,000 clones, with around nine tenths occurring only once. What was sequenced was peripheral blood. The sequence came from a man aged 70 or older with acute or convalescent COVID-19. The chain employs TRBV7-9 and TRBJ1-2, with D perhaps TRBD1 (6 bases). The DNA for the CDR3 is TGTGCCAGCAGCCCGACAGGTCCCGTCGGAGGCTACACCTTC. Protein sequence: CASSPTGPVGGYTF.